The present TCR beta chain was sequenced within a study of naive and memory T cell subsets. Reverse transcription of blood and skin TCR RNA was primed at alpha and beta constant regions. Four PCR rounds used nested alpha and beta constant region primers plus the SP2 primer. Using its own MiXCR run on the 5' RACE reads, TCRdb lists one record per CDR3 protein. The sample includes about 22,000 distinct CDR3 sequences, around 4% of them seen just once. This clonotype was seen repeatedly, ten times or more. The antigen is undetermined. Germline CDR1 MNHEY, CDR2 SVGEGT. The CDR3 contains 17 residues. The V segment lost 2 bases and the J segment 0 bases; nucleotides outside the gene matches: 9. RNA was extracted from around 2.5 ml of whole blood of healthy adults. A UMI-containing oligonucleotide was joined by 3' ligation to the TCR cDNA template. Reverse transcription used DNase-treated unsorted total RNA, aiming for roughly 1 to 1000 ng.

Study-wide findings and caveats: TCR transcript changes with activation or differentiation may affect this RNA method.

The V and J genes are TRBV6-2 or TRBV6-3 and TRBJ1-1; 7 bases match TRBD1. This clonotype was sampled from a male donor in good health. The CDR3 DNA is TGTGCCAGCAGTTACGATAGGGGGCGAGGCTTGAACACTGAAGCTTTCTTT. Residues: CASSYDRGRGLNTEAFF.